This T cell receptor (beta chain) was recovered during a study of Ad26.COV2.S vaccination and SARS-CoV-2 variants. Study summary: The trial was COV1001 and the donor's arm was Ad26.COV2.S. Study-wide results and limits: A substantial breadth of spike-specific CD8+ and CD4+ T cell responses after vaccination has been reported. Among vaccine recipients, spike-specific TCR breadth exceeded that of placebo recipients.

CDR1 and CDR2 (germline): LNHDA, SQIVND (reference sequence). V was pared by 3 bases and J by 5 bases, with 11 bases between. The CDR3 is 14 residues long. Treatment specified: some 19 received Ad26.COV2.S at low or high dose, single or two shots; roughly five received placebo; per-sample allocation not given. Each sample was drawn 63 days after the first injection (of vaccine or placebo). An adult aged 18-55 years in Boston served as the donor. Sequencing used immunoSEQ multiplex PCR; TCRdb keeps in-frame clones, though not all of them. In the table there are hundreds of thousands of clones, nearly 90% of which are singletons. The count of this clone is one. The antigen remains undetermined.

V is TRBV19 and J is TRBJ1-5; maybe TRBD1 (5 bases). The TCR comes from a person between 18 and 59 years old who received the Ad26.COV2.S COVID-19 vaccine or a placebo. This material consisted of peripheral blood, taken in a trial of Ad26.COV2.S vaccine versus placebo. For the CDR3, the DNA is TGTGCCAGTAGTATTAGGGGTGAGGATCAGCCCCAGCATTTT. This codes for CASSIRGEDQPQHF.